This T cell receptor (beta chain) originates from a study of long-term antiretroviral therapy in people with HIV (dated by TCRdb to between 2021 and 2024). About the study as a whole: Collection of the earliest samples took place about a decade ahead of the 2015 WHO recommendation for immediate ART, at a time when ART was typically delayed until CD4 counts fell. A retrospective serial study tested whether changes in peripheral blood TRB repertoire composition and diversity were associated with ART initiation and durable HIV suppression. From a few dozen adults with confirmed HIV infection, the cohort provided under 250 cryopreserved PBMC samples, gathered serially across a mean of around 6 years (range 1-12). Eleven of the 30 participants with HIV were female. Test extractions of a monoclonal T-cell line alongside approximately 36 polyclonal samples showed no cross-contamination during QIAcube processing.

Broad study findings and their caveats: No data were available on ART adherence, viral resistance or therapy changes, limiting inferences about post-ART repertoire changes. Unsorted PBMC were profiled instead of sorted CD4+ and CD8+ T cells because pre-ART samples had limited cell numbers. Because PBMC availability was limited, only the TCR beta chain was sequenced, with no alpha chain pairing. CDR3 length ranges in HIV repertoires were narrower than in controls, and network structure suggested an antigen-experienced repertoire with only a slight naive shift after ART. Expanded TRB clones identified before ART initiation dominated the repertoire across all time points, though the dominance fluctuated and decreased in many PLHIV after ART. The samples were dated from about 2004 to 2017, and the ART regimens that were used may be less effective than current ART regimens. Starting ART was linked to a significant rise in TRB diversity, yet even after long-term ART the diversity remained significantly lower than in transplant donor controls.

The immunoSEQ hsTCRB v3.0 assay was used at survey level resolution to sequence the TRB variable region. TRB sequencing targeted a depth of about 40,000-55,000 T-cell genomes per sample. An Illumina MiSeq with a v3 150-cycle kit was used to sequence the pooled TRB libraries. On the study's bioinformatics: Repertoire analysis was performed in R inside a reproducible Nextflow workflow that covered QC, data transformation and analysis. LymphoSeq2, an R package for exploring AIRR-Seq data, was used to implement the custom analyses. After excluding a few samples that yielded fewer than 5000 total TRB sequences, approximately 170 HIV repertoires remained for analysis. Among the approximately 190 retained HIV repertoires, some 60 were collected before ART initiation and fewer than 150 were collected after ART initiation. Repertoires were downsampled to 5000 TRB nucleotide sequences, with summary statistics averaged over 100 downsampling iterations. Only TRB sequences with CDR3 regions of at least seven amino acids were retained for analysis. A Shannon entropy-derived clonality score and the Gini coefficient were used to measure diversity. Repertoire networks linked the top 5000 CDR3 amino acid sequences whenever two sequences differed by an edit distance of one. For TRB CDR3 amino acid sequences, antigen specificity groups and MHC restriction were predicted with GLIPH2. CDR3 amino acid sequences were matched against VDJdb and McPAS-TCR to flag known CMV, EBV, HIV or tissue antigen associations. Pre-ART, post-ART and control groups were compared with Wilcoxon signed-rank tests and Holm-Bonferroni correction. TCRdb mirrors the immuneACCESS table, restricted to in-frame sequences. Some clones are absent from its copies; in checked studies, under half trace to an unresolved V gene, and the reason for the others is unknown. The DNA gave D and trimming, while V, J and clone size come from that table. The sample yields about 30,000 clones; roughly 85% were counted once. Of the sample, 4.8% falls within the top ten clones.

Participants were included only if at least one PBMC sample before ART initiation and at least two post-ART samples were available. Treatment was received in the United States of America by all participants with HIV. Cryopreserved samples of roughly 0.95-10 million PBMC were thawed and washed before DNA extraction. At the time of the earliest PBMC sample for each participant with HIV, ages ranged from about 23 to 60 years. Per participant, PBMC samples came from 1-4 timepoints prior to ART initiation and 2-8 timepoints following ART initiation, for a median of 7 samples. For every participant, serial HIV viral load, CD4+ T-cell count, ART history and demographic data were obtained. A Qiagen kit on a QIAcube was used to extract genomic DNA from unsorted PBMC, with samples processed in batches of 12. Reading the germline V gene gives CDR1 MNHEY and CDR2 SVGAGI. From its cysteine to its phenylalanine, the CDR3 spans 15 amino acids. The DNA shown is the 45-base CDR3, in frame from base 1. After removal of 2 bases from V and 2 bases from J, the junction retains 5 bases not matched to a gene.

As regards this clone: Its antigen remains unidentified. Base-call qualities are not available, and no considerably larger clone is one nucleotide away.

Specimen: unsorted PBMCs, collected about 2.7 years before starting antiretroviral therapy. The receptor's source is a woman aged 25 to 39 with HIV. The receptor chain draws on TRBV6-5 and TRBJ1-2; a stretch of 7 junction bases matches TRBD1. This receptor carries the CDR3 CASSYKGGSNYGYTF. The DNA sequence follows: TGTGCCAGCAGTTACAAAGGGGGCTCAAACTATGGCTACACCTTC.